The 13 T cell receptor beta chains reported below all come from one sample, sequenced in a study of breast tumors, draining lymph nodes, adjacent tissues. MiXCR, run by TCRdb on the multiplex PCR reads, gives a single entry per CDR3 protein. This sample yields about 63,000 distinct CDR3 sequences, of which roughly 50% are seen a single time; roughly 20% belongs to the top ten. Input material: breast tumor tissue. These receptors all stem from a female donor with breast cancer. Some clones in this sample may be carry-over from other donors' samples.

Only one count was recorded for this clonotype. J is TRBJ1-2 and V is TRBV20-1, with D perhaps TRBD1 (6 bases). The CDR3 sequence is 11 residues long. V was shortened by 3 bases and J by 6 bases, with 8 bases between the two germline ends. CDR1 is DFQATT, CDR2 SNEGSKA, per germline (reference sequence). DNA for the CDR3: TGCAGTGCTAGTAGGGGGGATGGCTACACCTTC. Protein product: CSASRGDGYTF.

The CDR3 sequence is CASDRDRGSNEQFF. For the CDR3, the DNA is TGTGCCAGCGACCGGGACAGGGGTTCGAATGAGCAGTTCTTC. The chain has TRBV2 and TRBJ2-1; 10 bases are shared with TRBD1. V trimming: 8 bases; J trimming: 7 bases; junction bases outside the gene matches: 8. The germline gives CDR1 SNHLY, CDR2 FYNNEI. The CDR3 consists of 14 residues.

This clonotype was counted only a few times. A much larger clone is a single base away; this may be a read error. The chain links TRBV9 to TRBJ2-1, with 8 bases identical to TRBD1. Germline V gene lookup returns CDR1 SGDLS and CDR2 YYNGEE. Trimming removed 3 bases from V and 9 bases from J; junction bases left unmatched: 17. This CDR3 comprises 17 residues. The CDR3 here is CASSERGLGQVLTEQFF. The CDR3 region has the DNA TGTGCCAGCAGCGAACGAGGTTTGGGACAGGTTCTCACTGAGCAGTTCTTC.

The chain employs TRBV6-5 and TRBJ1-6; 8 bases match TRBD1. This CDR3 is 15 amino acids long. In germline, CDR1 is MNHEY, CDR2 SVGAGI. Germline trimming cut 5 bases from V and 7 bases from J; bases unmatched to any gene: 7. CDR3 coding DNA: TGTGCCAGCAGTCTAGGGACAGGAGCCAATTCACCCCTCCACTTT. Translating it yields CASSLGTGANSPLHF.

The rearrangement uses TRBV6-6 and TRBJ1-6; D possibly corresponds to TRBD1 (5 bases). Trimming took 5 bases from V and 9 from J, leaving 11 bases between them. The CDR3 spans 13 residues. CDR1 and CDR2 (germline): MNHNY, SVGAGI (reference sequence). CDR3 sequence reads: CASSGTLGSPLHF. The CDR3 coding sequence is TGTGCCAGCAGTGGGACCCTGGGTTCACCCCTCCACTTT.

This clonotype was seen at least ten times. V is TRBV6-6 and J is TRBJ2-3, with D maybe TRBD1 (6 bases). The CDR3 is made up of 15 amino acids. V lost 2 bases, J lost 3 bases, and 12 bases lay in between. CDR1 and CDR2 from the germline V gene are MNHNY and SVGAGI (reference sequence). This CDR3 reads CASSYRAGATDTQYF. For the CDR3, the DNA is TGTGCCAGCAGTTACCGGGCAGGGGCAACAGATACGCAGTATTTT.

V usage is TRBV7-8 and J usage is TRBJ2-7, with D perhaps matching TRBD1 (6 bases). Germline lookup yields CDR1 SGHVS and CDR2 FQNEAQ. CDR3 length: 14 residues. The V end lost 4 bases, the J end lost 6 bases, and 16 bases lay between the germline ends. CDR3 nucleotide sequence: TGTGCCAGCAGCTCACCGGGACACCGCGGCGAGCAGTACTTC. The encoded protein is CASSSPGHRGEQYF. Full variable domain (remainder filled in from reference TRBV7-8 and TRBJ2-7): GAGVSQSPRYKVAKRGQDVALRCDPISGHVSLFWYQQALGQGPEFLTYFQNEAQLDKSGLPSDRFFAERPEGSVSTLKIQRTQQEDSAVYLCASSSPGHRGEQYFGPGTRLTVT.

This clonotype was seen at least ten times. This rearrangement joins TRBV10-2 to TRBJ2-5; no reliable D call. From germline, CDR1 is WSHSY and CDR2 SAAADI. The CDR3 totals 14 residues. The V and J ends lost 6 bases and 1 base respectively, with 12 bases between them. CDR3 residues: CASRYQALQETQYF. The DNA for the CDR3 is TGCGCCAGCAGGTACCAGGCCCTCCAAGAGACCCAGTACTTC.

This clonotype was picked up many times. The chain recombines TRBV9 with TRBJ1-6; 7 bases line up with TRBD1. CDR1 is SGDLS, CDR2 YYNGEE, per germline. With V trimmed by 1 base and J by 7 bases, 8 bases remained unmatched. This CDR3 is built from 16 residues. The CDR3 DNA follows: TGTGCCAGCAGCGTAAAGCCGGGACAGTCGAATTCACCCCTCCACTTT. It specifies CASSVKPGQSNSPLHF.

This clonotype was observed a few times. A read error may be the cause here, since a much bigger clone is one base away. The genes are TRBV20-1 and TRBJ2-7; the D gene could be TRBD1 or TRBD2 (5 bases each). Germline V lookup: CDR1 DFQATT, CDR2 SNEGSKA (reference sequence). V was cut by 0 bases and J by 2 bases, with 14 bases left in between. The CDR3 has 15 amino acids. The DNA for the CDR3 is TGCAGTGCTAGAGATTGGAGTAGAGGGGCCTACGAGCAGTACTTC. Amino acids: CSARDWSRGAYEQYF.

The gene calls are TRBV4-1 and TRBJ2-2; D uncertain. V lost 1 base, J lost 1 base, and 13 bases lay in between. This CDR3 is 17 amino acids long. CDR1 and CDR2 from the germline V gene are MGHRA and YSYEKL. The CDR3 coding sequence is TGCGCCAGCAGCCAAGGCTGGGCAGGCCTGAACACCGGGGAGCTGTTTTTT. This sequence encodes CASSQGWAGLNTGELFF.

In regard to this clonotype: One end of the junction is discordant with germline, which a read error may explain. The rearrangement links TRBV5-4 to TRBJ2-1; the match to TRBD2 covers 8 bases. This CDR3 contains 12 residues. Per germline, CDR1 SGHNT and CDR2 YYREEE (reference sequence). CDR3 sequence: CASSQRGGEQFF. CDR3 bases: TGCGCCAGCAGCCAACGCGGGGGGGAGCAGTTCTTC. Supplemented by reference TRBV5-4 and TRBJ2-1, the full variable domain reads ETGVTQSPTHLIKTRGQQVTLRCSSQSGHNTVSWYQQALGQGPQFIFQYYREEENGRGNFPPRFSGLQFPNYSSELNVNALELDDSALYLCASSQRGGEQFFGPGTRLTVL.

The CDR3 is CASSSTGGGETQYF. DNA for the CDR3: TGTGCCAGCAGTTCCACAGGGGGAGGGGAGACCCAGTACTTC. The V and J genes are TRBV2 and TRBJ2-5, with D possibly being TRBD1 (8 bases). The V and J ends lost 5 bases and 5 bases respectively, with 15 bases between them. This CDR3 contains 14 residues. The germline gives CDR1 SNHLY, CDR2 FYNNEI.